This entry lists 25 T cell receptor beta chains sequenced from one sample in a study of T cells in Graves' hyperthyroidism and ophthalmopathy. Amplified regions were TCR beta CDR3 sequences from RNA transcripts. The HTBI primer set drove a first-round RT-PCR of the TCR CDR3. TCRdb fed the multiplex PCR reads into MiXCR, producing one record per CDR3 protein. The table lists 350,000 or so distinct CDR3 sequences, 15% to 20% of them singletons, with around 54% in the top ten. Material for sequencing was blood. Receptors originate from a woman between 45 and 65 years old with Graves' hyperthyroidism.

This clonotype was recorded many times. The rearrangement links TRBV11-2 to TRBJ2-1; a weak D match, TRBD2 (7 bases). The CDR3 sequence is 15 residues long. V lost 3 bases and J 4 bases, leaving 13 bases between the germline ends. Germline V gives CDR1 SGHAT, CDR2 FQNNGV. The CDR3 reads CASSLGGAVYNEQFF. The CDR3 nucleotides read TGTGCCAGCAGCTTGGGGGGGGCGGTTTACAATGAGCAGTTCTTC.

This clonotype was picked up many times. The chain is built from TRBV5-1 and TRBJ1-1; 8 bases map to TRBD1. CDR3 length: 15 residues. Germline V gene sequence: CDR1 SGHRS, CDR2 YFSETQ. V shed 0 bases, J shed 11 bases, and the junction held 12 bases outside the gene matches. CDR3 coding DNA: TGCGCCAGCAGCTTGGAGCGCGGAGGCCGGGACAGGGCTTTCTTT. As protein: CASSLERGGRDRAFF.

The V call is TRBV11-3, the J call TRBJ2-2, with 10 bases fitting TRBD2. Germline V gene data show CDR1 as SGHNT and CDR2 as YENEEA. This CDR3 spans 17 amino acids. J was trimmed by 6 bases and V by 3 bases; bases with no gene match: 10. CDR3 protein: CASSFVGAGGPPGELFF. The CDR3 DNA reads as TGTGCCAGCAGCTTCGTTGGAGCGGGGGGGCCGCCCGGGGAGCTGTTTTTT.

This clonotype appeared many times. This chain joins TRBV24-1 and TRBJ2-1, with D perhaps given as TRBD1 or TRBD2 (5 bases each). This CDR3 is 15 amino acids long. Deletions cut 2 bases from V and 6 bases from J, with 13 bases between. Germline lookup yields CDR1 KGHDR and CDR2 SFDVKD. Here the CDR3 reads CATSDYTRDRNEQFF. CDR3 coding DNA: TGTGCCACCAGTGATTACACTAGGGACCGCAATGAGCAGTTCTTC.

This clonotype came up many times. The CDR3 loop is CASETGLAGANVLTF. The CDR3 DNA sequence: TGTGCCAGTGAGACAGGGCTTGCTGGGGCCAACGTCCTGACTTTC. The V call is TRBV6-1, the J call TRBJ2-6; TRBD1 aligns across 7 bases. Trimming cost V 9 bases and J 2 bases; bases outside gene matches: 7. Germline V lookup: CDR1 MNHNS, CDR2 SASEGT. The CDR3 totals 15 residues.

The CDR3 is CATLRGALDNEQFF. The CDR3 DNA is TGTGCCACTCTCCGAGGGGCCTTGGACAATGAGCAGTTCTTC. The V call is TRBV6-1, the J call TRBJ2-1; D is perhaps TRBD1 or TRBD2 (5 bases each). V lost 10 bases to trimming and J lost 5 bases, with 18 bases between them. The CDR3 contains 14 residues. Germline V gives CDR1 MNHNS, CDR2 SASEGT.

At least ten counts were recorded for this clonotype. The rearrangement uses TRBV18 and TRBJ1-1, with D possibly matching TRBD1 (6 bases). Trimming removed 6 bases at V and 1 base at J, with 15 bases between. This CDR3 is built from 15 residues. The germline CDR1 and CDR2 sequences are KGHSH and LQKENI. CDR3 nucleotide sequence: TGTGCCAGCTCTCCCAGACAGGCGGAGAACACTGAAGCTTTCTTT. It encodes CASSPRQAENTEAFF.

Of note for this clonotype: A much bigger clone sits one base away, suggesting this may be a read error. The rearrangement joins TRBV27 to TRBJ1-1, with 8 bases identical to TRBD1. This CDR3 region has 11 residues. Germline V lookup: CDR1 MNHEY, CDR2 SMNVEV (reference sequence). Trimming cost V 11 bases and J 9 bases; bases outside gene matches: 8. As DNA, the CDR3 is TGTGCCGGCACTAACAGGGGGAAAGCTTTCTTT. Translating gives CAGTNRGKAFF.

This clonotype was seen at least ten times. The CDR3 DNA is TGTGCCAGCAGCCCTCGGACTAGCTCCTACAATGAGCAGTTCTTC. Its translation: CASSPRTSSYNEQFF. The chain joins TRBV13 to TRBJ2-1; 7 bases are a match to TRBD2. The germline CDR1 and CDR2 sequences are PRHDT and FYEKMQ (reference sequence). There are 15 residues in the CDR3. The V segment lost 5 bases and the J segment 0 bases; nucleotides outside the gene matches: 4.

The genes are TRBV6-4 and TRBJ1-2; D gene uncertain. Germline V CDR1 and CDR2: MRHNA, SNTAGT. The CDR3 totals 9 residues. The CDR3 region is CDIYYGYTF. The CDR3 region has the DNA TGTGACATCTACTATGGCTACACCTTC.

The rearrangement joins TRBV27 to TRBJ1-1; D unclear. Germline CDR1 reads MNHEY; CDR2 reads SMNVEV (reference sequence). The CDR3 contains 13 residues. Trimming removed 10 bases from V and 5 bases from J, with 17 bases in between. The CDR3 coding sequence is TGTGCCACCAACAGCCTCCCTGAAACTGAAGCTTTCTTT. Translated, it gives CATNSLPETEAFF.

Worth noting for this clonotype: A much more abundant neighbour one base away suggests this may be a read error. This chain connects TRBV7-9 to TRBJ2-7, with 11 bases matching TRBD1. This CDR3 has 15 residues. Per germline, CDR1 SEHNR and CDR2 FQNEAQ (reference sequence). Trimming cost V 5 bases and J 5 bases; bases outside gene matches: 8. The CDR3 here is CASSREGQGEHEQYF. The DNA of the CDR3 is TGTGCCAGCAGCCGTGAGGGACAGGGGGAGCACGAGCAGTACTTC. The whole variable domain, filled in from reference TRBV7-9 and TRBJ2-7, reads DTGVSQNPRHKITKRGQNVTFRCDPISEHNRLYWYRQTLGQGPEFLTYFQNEAQLEKSRLLSDRFSAERPKGSFSTLEIQRTEQGDSAMYLCASSREGQGEHEQYFGPGTRLTVT.

The chain employs TRBV9 and TRBJ1-6; D remains ambiguous. The CDR3 contains 13 residues. Germline loops: CDR1 SGDLS, CDR2 YYNGEE. The V gene lost 4 bases and the J gene lost 14 bases, with 16 bases spanning the gap. The CDR3 sequence: CASSPYDGGALHF. CDR3 DNA sequence: TGTGCCAGCAGCCCGTACGACGGCGGGGCCCTCCACTTT.

The rearrangement joins TRBV11-2 to TRBJ2-5, with unresolved D. CDR1 and CDR2 (germline): SGHAT, FQNNGV. Trimming took off 6 bases at V and 3 bases at J, with 8 bases between the two ends. CDR3 length: 12 amino acids. The CDR3 DNA reads as TGTGCCAGCAGTGACACAAAAGAGACCCAGTACTTC. It specifies CASSDTKETQYF.

The J gene is TRBJ1-2, the V gene TRBV19; D is unclear. CDR3 length: 11 amino acids. The germline V gene encodes CDR1 LNHDA and CDR2 SQIVND (reference sequence). Trimming took 4 bases from V and 4 from J, leaving 4 bases between them. The CDR3 loop is CASSTIYGYTF. CDR3 bases: TGTGCCAGTAGTACAATCTATGGCTACACCTTC.

The chain has TRBV18 and TRBJ2-1, with D unresolved. There are 14 residues in the CDR3. Germline V CDR1 and CDR2: KGHSH, LQKENI. V was trimmed by 3 bases and J by 4 bases, leaving 10 bases between them. The CDR3: CASSPSLEYNEQFF. The CDR3 DNA reads TGTGCCAGCTCACCGTCCCTGGAGTACAATGAGCAGTTCTTC.

CDR3 sequence (DNA): TGTGCCAGCAGTCCAGCGGGAGGAACCACAGATACGCAGTATTTT. Encoded protein: CASSPAGGTTDTQYF. J is TRBJ2-3 and V is TRBV28; the match to TRBD2 covers 9 bases. Germline-derived CDR1 and CDR2 are MDHEN and SYDVKM. This CDR3 region has 15 residues. Trimming at V came to 5 bases and at J to 2 bases, leaving 5 bases not matched to a gene.

This clonotype occurred many times. V and J are TRBV28 and TRBJ2-7; tentative D call: TRBD2 (5 bases). This CDR3 spans 15 amino acids. V gave up 3 bases and J gave up 3 bases, with 15 bases separating them. Germline V CDR1 and CDR2: MDHEN, SYDVKM. DNA for the CDR3: TGTGCCAGCAGTTTTGTCGGCGGGCCTCGCTACGAGCAGTACTTC. Protein sequence: CASSFVGGPRYEQYF.

The V gene is TRBV2, the J gene TRBJ1-2; D is uncertain. V shed 7 bases and J shed 7 bases, with 19 bases lying between them. The germline CDR1 and CDR2 sequences are SNHLY and FYNNEI. This CDR3 region has 14 residues. CDR3 amino acids: CASKIRQNTFGYTF. Written as DNA, the CDR3 is TGTGCCAGCAAGATACGGCAGAACACTTTTGGCTACACCTTC.

The count of this clonotype is one. The chain joins TRBV19 to TRBJ1-2; 7 nucleotides agree with TRBD1. The CDR3 sequence is 15 residues long. Trimming removed 5 bases from V and 7 bases from J; junction bases left unmatched: 13. In germline, CDR1 is LNHDA, CDR2 SQIVND (reference sequence). This CDR3 is CASSAPGQILSGYTF. The DNA of the CDR3 is TGTGCCAGTAGTGCACCGGGACAGATTTTATCTGGCTACACCTTC.

This clonotype was observed a handful of times. The chain has TRBV2 and TRBJ2-1; the D gene is possibly TRBD1 (6 bases). Germline values: CDR1 SNHLY, CDR2 FYNNEI. V was cut by 2 bases and J by 8 bases, with 13 bases left in between. The CDR3 has 14 residues. This CDR3 is CASSEQGLRDEQFF. CDR3 DNA sequence: TGTGCCAGCAGTGAACAGGGGCTCAGGGATGAGCAGTTCTTC.

This clonotype was picked up a small number of times. The chain employs TRBV13 and TRBJ2-1; 11 nucleotides agree with TRBD2. This CDR3 spans 18 amino acids. Germline V CDR1 and CDR2: PRHDT, FYEKMQ (reference sequence). The J segment lost 1 base and the V segment lost 4 bases, leaving 9 bases of the junction unmatched. CDR3 bases: TGTGCCAGCAGCTCATTACTAGCGGGGGTATGGTCCTACAATGAGCAGTTCTTC. It is translated as CASSSLLAGVWSYNEQFF.

This clonotype occurred a few times. The chain has TRBV24-1 and TRBJ2-3, with D possibly TRBD2 on 5 matching bases. The CDR3 is 15 amino acids. Germline CDR1 is KGHDR and CDR2 is SFDVKD. V was pared by 1 base and J by 0 bases, with 7 bases between. As DNA, the CDR3 is TGTGCCACCAGTGATTTTCGGGGTAGCACAGATACGCAGTATTTT. Protein product: CATSDFRGSTDTQYF.

This clonotype showed up just once. The V and J genes are TRBV6-1 and TRBJ2-4; tentatively, D is TRBD1 (6 bases). Germline CDR1 MNHNS, CDR2 SASEGT. The V end lost 10 bases, the J end lost 1 base, and 11 bases lay between the germline ends. This CDR3 has 13 amino acids. The CDR3 sequence is CATRGQAKNIQYF. The DNA of the CDR3 is TGTGCCACCCGCGGACAGGCCAAAAACATTCAGTACTTC.

This clonotype turned up a few times. J is TRBJ2-7 and V is TRBV3-1; 10 bases agree with TRBD1. The CDR3 covers 15 residues. Trimming cost V 5 bases and J 3 bases; bases outside gene matches: 7. CDR1 and CDR2 (germline): LGHDT, YNNKEL (reference sequence). CDR3 in amino acids: CASSWSRTGGYEQYF. The CDR3, as DNA: TGTGCCAGCAGCTGGTCAAGGACAGGGGGCTACGAGCAGTACTTC.